This is a list of T cell receptor beta chains from one sample in a study of beta chain features in type 1 diabetes. Only in-frame clones appear in the TCRdb table, and some are missing; sequencing was by immunoSEQ multiplex PCR. The sample consists of a few hundred thousand clones, about 20% of them appearing once. The sample comprised naive CD4+ T cells from blood. These receptors came from a woman between 18 and 30 years old in good health. CDR3s include the opening cysteine and the closing phenylalanine or tryptophan. D genes are given only for firm matches. Not all rows give a size; the values are once, few, many and, for expanded clones, a class.

CDR3 DNA: TGTGCCAGCAGAAGAGACAGGGGGCATACGTACGAGCAGTACTTC; CDR3 protein: CASRRDRGHTYEQYF; CDR3 length: 15; J gene: TRBJ2-7; D gene: TRBD1; V gene: TRBV6-5; clone size: few
CDR3 DNA: TGTGCCATCAGTGACCCCACTAGCGATGCCTACAATGAGCAGTTCTTC; CDR3 protein: CAISDPTSDAYNEQFF; CDR3 length: 16; J gene: TRBJ2-1; D gene: TRBD2; V gene: TRBV10-3; clone size: few
CDR3 DNA: TGTGCCAGCAGCGCCCGACTAGACTCCTACAATGAGCAGTTCTTC; CDR3 protein: CASSARLDSYNEQFF; CDR3 length: 15; J gene: TRBJ2-1; D gene: NA; V gene: TRBV11-2; clone size: NA
CDR3 DNA: TGTGCCAGCAGCTCCACGCGAACTGAAGCTTTCTTT; CDR3 protein: CASSSTRTEAFF; CDR3 length: 12; J gene: TRBJ1-1; D gene: NA; V gene: TRBV7-9; clone size: NA
CDR3 DNA: TGTGCCAGCAGTGGAACAGGGGATCAGCCCCAGCATTTT; CDR3 protein: CASSGTGDQPQHF; CDR3 length: 13; J gene: TRBJ1-5; D gene: TRBD1; V gene: TRBV25-1; clone size: few
CDR3 DNA: TGTGCCACCCAGCCTTTGACAGGGTCGGGCGAGCAGTTCTTC; CDR3 protein: CATQPLTGSGEQFF; CDR3 length: 14; J gene: TRBJ2-1; D gene: TRBD1; V gene: TRBV6-1; clone size: NA
CDR3 DNA: TGTGCCAGCAGCCCTGGGACAGGGATGGTAGGCTACACCTTC; CDR3 protein: CASSPGTGMVGYTF; CDR3 length: 14; J gene: TRBJ1-2; D gene: TRBD1; V gene: TRBV11-2; clone size: few
CDR3 DNA: TGTGCCTGTTCAGGGTCTGGGGCCAACGTCCTGACTTTC; CDR3 protein: CACSGSGANVLTF; CDR3 length: 13; J gene: TRBJ2-6; D gene: NA; V gene: TRBV30; clone size: few
CDR3 DNA: TGTGCCAGCAGCTTAGTTTCGGGGTACGAGCAGTACTTC; CDR3 protein: CASSLVSGYEQYF; CDR3 length: 13; J gene: TRBJ2-7; D gene: NA; V gene: TRBV7-9; clone size: NA
CDR3 DNA: TGTGCCTGTCTCCCGGGACAGAGTCACCCCTACGAGCAGTACTTC; CDR3 protein: CACLPGQSHPYEQYF; CDR3 length: 15; J gene: TRBJ2-7; D gene: TRBD1; V gene: TRBV30; clone size: NA
CDR3 DNA: TGCGCCAGCAGCCAATGGGCCCAGCGGAGCAATCAGCCCCAGCATTTT; CDR3 protein: CASSQWAQRSNQPQHF; CDR3 length: 16; J gene: TRBJ1-5; D gene: NA; V gene: TRBV4-3; clone size: NA
CDR3 DNA: TGCGCCAGCAGTCAATCGAGCCTAACGAACACCGGGGAGCTGTTTTTT; CDR3 protein: CASSQSSLTNTGELFF; CDR3 length: 16; J gene: TRBJ2-2; D gene: NA; V gene: TRBV23-1; clone size: NA
CDR3 DNA: TGTGCCAGCAGCGCCCTTGGGGGGGCCACCGGGGAGCTGTTTTTT; CDR3 protein: CASSALGGATGELFF; CDR3 length: 15; J gene: TRBJ2-2; D gene: NA; V gene: TRBV11-2; clone size: once
CDR3 DNA: TGTGCCAGTAGTAGGGCCCTTGCCACAGATACGCAGTATTTT; CDR3 protein: CASSRALATDTQYF; CDR3 length: 14; J gene: TRBJ2-3; D gene: NA; V gene: TRBV19; clone size: few
CDR3 DNA: TGTGCCAGCAGCTTAGGTGGGACAGTTGTCTACGAGCAGTACTTC; CDR3 protein: CASSLGGTVVYEQYF; CDR3 length: 15; J gene: TRBJ2-7; D gene: TRBD1; V gene: TRBV11-1; clone size: NA
CDR3 DNA: TGTGCCTGGAGTGTAGCCGGGGGGCCCTACGAGCAGTACTTC; CDR3 protein: CAWSVAGGPYEQYF; CDR3 length: 14; J gene: TRBJ2-7; D gene: NA; V gene: TRBV30; clone size: few
CDR3 DNA: TGTGCCATCAGTGGGCCCACTGAAGCTTTCTTT; CDR3 protein: CAISGPTEAFF; CDR3 length: 11; J gene: TRBJ1-1; D gene: NA; V gene: TRBV10-3; clone size: few
CDR3 DNA: TGTGCCAGCACCTGGATGCAGGGTGGGTTCTCAGATACGCAGTATTTT; CDR3 protein: CASTWMQGGFSDTQYF; CDR3 length: 16; J gene: TRBJ2-3; D gene: NA; V gene: TRBV5-4; clone size: few
CDR3 DNA: TGCGCCAGCAGCCAAGATGGTCTGAGCACTGAAGCTTTCTTT; CDR3 protein: CASSQDGLSTEAFF; CDR3 length: 14; J gene: TRBJ1-1; D gene: NA; V gene: TRBV4-3; clone size: few
CDR3 DNA: TGTGCCAGCTACTTACAGGGGAACACTGAAGCTTTCTTT; CDR3 protein: CASYLQGNTEAFF; CDR3 length: 13; J gene: TRBJ1-1; D gene: NA; V gene: TRBV18; clone size: NA
CDR3 DNA: TGTGCCAGCTCACCAGTAGCGGGCCAGGGGACTGAAGCTTTCTTT; CDR3 protein: CASSPVAGQGTEAFF; CDR3 length: 15; J gene: TRBJ1-1; D gene: NA; V gene: TRBV18; clone size: few
CDR3 DNA: TGTGCCTGGAGTAAGAGCGGGAGGGCCGGGCAGTACTTC; CDR3 protein: CAWSKSGRAGQYF; CDR3 length: 13; J gene: TRBJ2-7; D gene: TRBD2; V gene: TRBV30; clone size: NA
CDR3 DNA: TGTGCCTGGAGTGCCGGGACAGGGGGATACTACGAGCAGTACTTC; CDR3 protein: CAWSAGTGGYYEQYF; CDR3 length: 15; J gene: TRBJ2-7; D gene: TRBD1; V gene: TRBV30; clone size: NA
CDR3 DNA: TGTGCCAGTAGTATAGTAGCGGGAGGAGGGGAGACCCAGTACTTC; CDR3 protein: CASSIVAGGGETQYF; CDR3 length: 15; J gene: TRBJ2-5; D gene: TRBD2; V gene: TRBV19; clone size: NA
CDR3 DNA: TGTGCCAGCTCACCACGTGGACTCTACGAGCAGTACTTC; CDR3 protein: CASSPRGLYEQYF; CDR3 length: 13; J gene: TRBJ2-7; D gene: NA; V gene: TRBV18; clone size: NA
CDR3 DNA: TGTGCAAGTCGCTTAGTGCTGCGGCGACTCCAAGAGACCCAGTACTTC; CDR3 protein: CASRLVLRRLQETQYF; CDR3 length: 16; J gene: TRBJ2-5; D gene: NA; V gene: TRBV12-2; clone size: NA
CDR3 DNA: TGTGCCTGGAGGGAAACAGGGAGCTCTGGAAACACCATATATTTT; CDR3 protein: CAWRETGSSGNTIYF; CDR3 length: 15; J gene: TRBJ1-3; D gene: NA; V gene: TRBV30; clone size: NA
CDR3 DNA: TGTGCCAGCAGCCCCTTATCCTACGAGCAGTACTTC; CDR3 protein: CASSPLSYEQYF; CDR3 length: 12; J gene: TRBJ2-7; D gene: NA; V gene: TRBV7-9; clone size: NA
CDR3 DNA: TGTGCCAGCAGCGACAGGGGCTATGGCTACACCTTC; CDR3 protein: CASSDRGYGYTF; CDR3 length: 12; J gene: TRBJ1-2; D gene: TRBD1; V gene: TRBV2; clone size: NA
CDR3 DNA: TGTGCCAGCAGCTCCGGACAGGTGGTCAATGAGCAGTTCTTC; CDR3 protein: CASSSGQVVNEQFF; CDR3 length: 14; J gene: TRBJ2-1; D gene: TRBD1; V gene: TRBV7-9; clone size: NA
CDR3 DNA: TGTGCCAGCAGTCGAGGGGACTCAGGCGGCAATGAGCAGTTCTTC; CDR3 protein: CASSRGDSGGNEQFF; CDR3 length: 15; J gene: TRBJ2-1; D gene: NA; V gene: TRBV9; clone size: NA
CDR3 DNA: TGTGCCAGCAGGAGACTAGCAAAGGGAGAGACCCAGTACTTC; CDR3 protein: CASRRLAKGETQYF; CDR3 length: 14; J gene: TRBJ2-5; D gene: TRBD2; V gene: TRBV2; clone size: few
CDR3 DNA: TGTGCCAGCGGACGGACAGGGGGCACAGACACCATATATTTT; CDR3 protein: CASGRTGGTDTIYF; CDR3 length: 14; J gene: TRBJ1-3; D gene: TRBD1; V gene: TRBV7-2; clone size: few
CDR3 DNA: TGTGCCTGGAGAACAGGGAAGGGGCATAATTCACCCCTCCACTTT; CDR3 protein: CAWRTGKGHNSPLHF; CDR3 length: 15; J gene: TRBJ1-6; D gene: NA; V gene: TRBV30; clone size: NA
CDR3 DNA: TGTGCCTGGGGCCAGGGGGGCGAGCAGTACTTC; CDR3 protein: CAWGQGGEQYF; CDR3 length: 11; J gene: TRBJ2-7; D gene: NA; V gene: TRBV30; clone size: few
CDR3 DNA: TGTGCCAGTAGTGTTAGACAGGGAAGGACTGGGGCCAACGTCCTGACTTTC; CDR3 protein: CASSVRQGRTGANVLTF; CDR3 length: 17; J gene: TRBJ2-6; D gene: TRBD1; V gene: TRBV19; clone size: few
CDR3 DNA: TGTGCCAGCAGCTTACGGGGAGGGGTGTACGAGCAGTACTTC; CDR3 protein: CASSLRGGVYEQYF; CDR3 length: 14; J gene: TRBJ2-7; D gene: TRBD2; V gene: TRBV7-9; clone size: NA
CDR3 DNA: TGTGCCAGCAGCACCTCCACCGGAGATACGCAGTATTTT; CDR3 protein: CASSTSTGDTQYF; CDR3 length: 13; J gene: TRBJ2-3; D gene: NA; V gene: TRBV7-9; clone size: NA
CDR3 DNA: TGTGCCAGTAGTATAGGGGTCAGGGGAGACTACGAGCAGTACTTC; CDR3 protein: CASSIGVRGDYEQYF; CDR3 length: 15; J gene: TRBJ2-7; D gene: NA; V gene: TRBV19; clone size: NA
CDR3 DNA: TGCAGCTGGGGGGGTGGGGGCTCCTACAATGAGCAGTTCTTC; CDR3 protein: CSWGGGGSYNEQFF; CDR3 length: 14; J gene: TRBJ2-1; D gene: TRBD2; V gene: TRBV29-1; clone size: few
CDR3 DNA: TGTGCCATCAGTGACACCAACAGGGGAGACTATGGCTACACCTTC; CDR3 protein: CAISDTNRGDYGYTF; CDR3 length: 15; J gene: TRBJ1-2; D gene: TRBD1; V gene: TRBV10-3; clone size: NA
CDR3 DNA: TGTGCCAGCAGGAGGACAGGGGGCGGTGGCTACGAGCAGTACTTC; CDR3 protein: CASRRTGGGGYEQYF; CDR3 length: 15; J gene: TRBJ2-7; D gene: TRBD1; V gene: TRBV11-3; clone size: few
CDR3 DNA: TGTGCCAGCAGCTCTAATTCAGATACGCAGTATTTT; CDR3 protein: CASSSNSDTQYF; CDR3 length: 12; J gene: TRBJ2-3; D gene: NA; V gene: TRBV7-2; clone size: NA
CDR3 DNA: TGTGCCAGCACCGGACTAGCGACCGAGACCCAGTACTTC; CDR3 protein: CASTGLATETQYF; CDR3 length: 13; J gene: TRBJ2-5; D gene: TRBD2; V gene: TRBV5-4; clone size: few
CDR3 DNA: TGCGCCAGCAGCGGGACTAGCGGGGCCTACGAGCAGTACTTC; CDR3 protein: CASSGTSGAYEQYF; CDR3 length: 14; J gene: TRBJ2-7; D gene: TRBD2; V gene: TRBV5-1; clone size: NA
CDR3 DNA: TGCGCCAGCAGTCAGGGGCCCCGCCGCACTGAAGCTTTCTTT; CDR3 protein: CASSQGPRRTEAFF; CDR3 length: 14; J gene: TRBJ1-1; D gene: NA; V gene: TRBV23-1; clone size: NA
CDR3 DNA: TGCGCCAGCAGCCAAGAGGGGACTAGCGGGAGTGGCACCGGGGAGCTGTTTTTT; CDR3 protein: CASSQEGTSGSGTGELFF; CDR3 length: 18; J gene: TRBJ2-2; D gene: TRBD2; V gene: TRBV4-1; clone size: few
CDR3 DNA: TGTGCCTGGGCCGCGAGCAATCAGCCCCAGCATTTT; CDR3 protein: CAWAASNQPQHF; CDR3 length: 12; J gene: TRBJ1-5; D gene: NA; V gene: TRBV30; clone size: NA
CDR3 DNA: TGTGCCAGTAGTATGGTCAAAGCGGGCGAGCAGTACTTC; CDR3 protein: CASSMVKAGEQYF; CDR3 length: 13; J gene: TRBJ2-7; D gene: NA; V gene: TRBV19; clone size: NA
CDR3 DNA: TGTGCCAGTAGTGGGACAGGCTCCTACGAGCAGTACTTC; CDR3 protein: CASSGTGSYEQYF; CDR3 length: 13; J gene: TRBJ2-7; D gene: TRBD1; V gene: TRBV5-4; clone size: few
CDR3 DNA: TGTGCCAGCAGCCCTATGGGGGCCGAAACAGATACGCAGTATTTT; CDR3 protein: CASSPMGAETDTQYF; CDR3 length: 15; J gene: TRBJ2-3; D gene: NA; V gene: TRBV11-2; clone size: NA
CDR3 DNA: TGTGCCAGCAGCTTAGGGGCTGACGACGAGCAGTACTTC; CDR3 protein: CASSLGADDEQYF; CDR3 length: 13; J gene: TRBJ2-7; D gene: NA; V gene: TRBV7-2; clone size: few
CDR3 DNA: TGCAGCGTTGCCCGGACTAGCGGGAACCCCTACGAGCAGTACTTC; CDR3 protein: CSVARTSGNPYEQYF; CDR3 length: 15; J gene: TRBJ2-7; D gene: TRBD2; V gene: TRBV29-1; clone size: NA
CDR3 DNA: TGCAGCGTTGAAGGCCCACAACACCGGACAAGAGGTGGCTACACCTTC; CDR3 protein: CSVEGPQHRTRGGYTF; CDR3 length: 16; J gene: TRBJ1-2; D gene: NA; V gene: TRBV29-1; clone size: NA
CDR3 DNA: TGTGCCATCAGTGAGTCAACTCCGGAGACCCAGTACTTC; CDR3 protein: CAISESTPETQYF; CDR3 length: 13; J gene: TRBJ2-5; D gene: NA; V gene: TRBV10-3; clone size: NA
CDR3 DNA: TGTGCCTGGAGTTCTAGCACCTACGAGCAGTACTTC; CDR3 protein: CAWSSSTYEQYF; CDR3 length: 12; J gene: TRBJ2-7; D gene: NA; V gene: TRBV30; clone size: few
CDR3 DNA: TGCAGCGTCCAGGGGGTAGGGGGCGCGAGGTACGAGCAGTACTTC; CDR3 protein: CSVQGVGGARYEQYF; CDR3 length: 15; J gene: TRBJ2-7; D gene: TRBD1; V gene: TRBV29-1; clone size: NA